This T cell receptor (beta chain) was recovered during a study of T-cell reconstitution after alpha-beta-depleted transplantation in children. The CDR3 contains 16 residues. V shed 7 bases, J shed 0 bases, and the junction held 6 bases outside the gene matches. Germline lookup yields CDR1 SGHRS and CDR2 YFSETQ. Unique molecular identifiers were incorporated when the TCRbeta library was constructed. Via MiXCR, TCRdb re-called the PCR reads, giving one row per CDR3 protein. Altogether around 500,000 distinct CDR3 sequences are present, around 13% being singletons, with the ten largest covering 4.5% to 6%. This clonotype was counted a few times.

V is TRBV5-1 and J is TRBJ2-2; 10 bases are a match to TRBD2. Sequences were derived from PBMCs from the stem cell graft donor, sampled from the stem cell graft. The TCR was taken from a human donor who donated a stem cell graft to a child with combined immunodeficiency. The CDR3 spells CASRSGRLTNTGELFF. DNA of the CDR3: TGCGCCAGCCGTAGCGGGAGGTTAACGAACACCGGGGAGCTGTTTTTT.